These 4 T cell receptor beta chains came from one sample sequenced in a study of response to subunit inactivated influenza vaccine. In TCRdb, the RT-PCR reads were re-called with MiXCR into one record per CDR3 protein. The sample includes about 540,000 distinct CDR3 sequences, 13% to 15% seen only once; the top ten take 11%. The sequencing here drew on PBMCs from blood, taken 11 to 12 days after vaccination. All receptors come from a man in his fifties or sixties who received an inactivated influenza vaccine.

This clonotype was observed at least ten times. The rearrangement joins TRBV7-2 to TRBJ2-3; 10 bases agree with TRBD2. V lost 3 bases to trimming and J lost 3 bases; unmatched junction nucleotides: 0. The CDR3 totals 14 residues. Germline assignment: CDR1 SGHTA and CDR2 FQGNSA. The CDR3 region has the DNA TGTGCCAGCAGCTTTAGCGGGAGGACAGATACGCAGTATTTT. It translates to CASSFSGRTDTQYF.

V usage is TRBV29-1 and J usage is TRBJ1-2; a possible D gene is TRBD1 (5 bases). The CDR3 is made up of 14 amino acids. With 7 bases removed from V and 7 bases from J, the gap between germline ends came to 22 bases. Germline-derived CDR1 and CDR2 are SQVTM and ANQGSEA. The CDR3 is CSAGGTSAAGGYTF. The CDR3 region has the DNA TGCAGCGCCGGTGGGACCTCCGCGGCGGGTGGCTACACCTTC.

This clonotype occurred many times. CDR3 nucleotides: TGTGCCAGCACCCCGTCAGGAGTCTCCTACAATGAGCAGTTCTTC. Translated, it gives CASTPSGVSYNEQFF. This sequence joins TRBV28 and TRBJ2-1; D is ambiguous. The CDR3 contains 15 residues. The V and J ends lost 7 bases and 0 bases respectively, with 13 bases between them. The germline V gene encodes CDR1 MDHEN and CDR2 SYDVKM.

The chain employs TRBV20-1 and TRBJ1-5; D remains unclear. Germline V gives CDR1 DFQATT, CDR2 SNEGSKA (reference sequence). This CDR3 region has 11 residues. V was pared by 7 bases and J by 2 bases, with 6 bases between. The CDR3 loop reads CSVEGNQPQHF. Here the CDR3 DNA reads TGCAGTGTAGAAGGCAATCAGCCCCAGCATTTT.